Included here is one T cell receptor (beta chain) sequence, with context. The record originates from a study of blood T cells in healthy people across ages. A sample-barcoded 5' primer and a J-beta primer mix were used in a second PCR of roughly 7 to 11 cycles. Each CDR3 protein gets one entry after TCRdb re-called the 5' RACE reads with MiXCR. This sample has about 1,800,000 distinct CDR3 sequences, with approximately 30% found just once. V gave up 1 base and J gave up 9 bases, with 15 bases separating them. The CDR3 totals 13 residues. Looked up from germline, CDR1 is DFQATT and CDR2 is SNEGSKA (reference sequence).

The sequencing sample was made of blood. This TCR was recovered from a woman in her 30s in good health. This chain connects TRBV20-1 to TRBJ1-1, with a possible D match to TRBD1 (5 bases). CDR3: CSARGDGTSQAFF. For the CDR3, the DNA is TGCAGTGCTAGAGGGGACGGCACAAGTCAAGCTTTCTTT.